The sequence of this TCR beta chain was determined in a study of cytomegalovirus exposure and HLA in healthy donors. Trimming left V 3 bases short and J 2 bases short, with 15 bases between. Germline-derived CDR1 and CDR2 are SGDLS and YYNGEE. The CDR3 has 15 amino acids. The study sampled nominally healthy donors, though unrecorded immune exposures were likely. PCR involved 60 Vbeta and 13 Jbeta primers. Here immunoSEQ multiplex PCR was the method, and the copy in TCRdb shows in-frame clones only, minus some. Altogether approximately 110,000 clones are present, around 70% being singletons, with the ten largest covering about a tenth.

The TCR comes from a middle-aged man in good health and CMV-seropositive. The specimen sequenced was PBMCs. The chain recombines TRBV9 with TRBJ2-7; possible D gene TRBD1, 6 bases. This chain's CDR3 is CASSEEGTRAYEQYF. In DNA form, the CDR3 reads TGTGCCAGCAGCGAAGAGGGGACACGGGCCTACGAGCAGTACTTC.